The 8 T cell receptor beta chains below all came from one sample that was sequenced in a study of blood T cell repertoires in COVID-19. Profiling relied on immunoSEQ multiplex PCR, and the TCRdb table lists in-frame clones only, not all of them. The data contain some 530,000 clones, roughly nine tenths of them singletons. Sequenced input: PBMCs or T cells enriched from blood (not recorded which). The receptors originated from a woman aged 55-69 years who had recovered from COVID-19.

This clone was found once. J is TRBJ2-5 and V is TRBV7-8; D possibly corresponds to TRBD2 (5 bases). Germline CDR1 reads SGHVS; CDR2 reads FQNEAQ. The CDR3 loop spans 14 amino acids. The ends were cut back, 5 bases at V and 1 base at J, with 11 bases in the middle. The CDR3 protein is CASSPQRSQETQYF. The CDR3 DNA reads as TGTGCCAGCAGCCCGCAGCGGAGCCAAGAGACCCAGTACTTC. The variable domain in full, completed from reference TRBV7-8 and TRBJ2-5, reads GAGVSQSPRYKVAKRGQDVALRCDPISGHVSLFWYQQALGQGPEFLTYFQNEAQLDKSGLPSDRFFAERPEGSVSTLKIQRTQQEDSAVYLCASSPQRSQETQYFGPGTRLLVL.

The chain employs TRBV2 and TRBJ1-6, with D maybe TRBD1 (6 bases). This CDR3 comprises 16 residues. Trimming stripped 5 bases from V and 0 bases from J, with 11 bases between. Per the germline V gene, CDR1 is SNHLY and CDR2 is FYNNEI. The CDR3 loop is CASSSQGSSYNSPLHF. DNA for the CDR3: TGTGCCAGCAGTTCCCAGGGGAGCTCCTATAATTCACCCCTCCACTTT. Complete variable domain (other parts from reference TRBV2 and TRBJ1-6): EPEVTQTPSHQVTQMGQEVILRCVPISNHLYFYWYRQILGQKVEFLVSFYNNEISEKSEIFDDQFSVERPDGSNFTLKIRSTKLEDSAMYFCASSSQGSSYNSPLHFGNGTRLTVT.

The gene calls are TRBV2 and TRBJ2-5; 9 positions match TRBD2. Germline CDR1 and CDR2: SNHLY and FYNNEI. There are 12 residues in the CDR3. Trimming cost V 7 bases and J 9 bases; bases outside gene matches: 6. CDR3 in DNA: TGTGCCAGCAAGGAGCGGGGGGTGGCCCAGTACTTC. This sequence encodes CASKERGVAQYF.

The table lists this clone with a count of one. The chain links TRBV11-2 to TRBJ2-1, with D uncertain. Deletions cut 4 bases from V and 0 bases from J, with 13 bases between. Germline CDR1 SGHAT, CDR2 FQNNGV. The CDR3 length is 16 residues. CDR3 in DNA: TGTGCCAGCAGCTCTCGACACCTGAGCTCCTACAATGAGCAGTTCTTC. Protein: CASSSRHLSSYNEQFF.

The CDR3 nucleotides read TGCGCCAGCAGCGAGCAGGGTTCCAATCAGCCCCAGCATTTT. Encoded protein: CASSEQGSNQPQHF. This chain connects TRBV5-1 to TRBJ1-5; perhaps TRBD1 as D (5 bases). V shed 4 bases and J shed 3 bases, with 11 bases lying between them. Germline V gene sequence: CDR1 SGHRS, CDR2 YFSETQ. The CDR3 length is 14 residues.

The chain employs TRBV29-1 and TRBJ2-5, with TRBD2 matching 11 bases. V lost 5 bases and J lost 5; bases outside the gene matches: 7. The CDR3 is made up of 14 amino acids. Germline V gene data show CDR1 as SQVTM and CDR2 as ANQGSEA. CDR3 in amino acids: CSVSTSGVRETQYF. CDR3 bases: TGCAGCGTTTCGACTAGCGGGGTCCGGGAGACCCAGTACTTC.

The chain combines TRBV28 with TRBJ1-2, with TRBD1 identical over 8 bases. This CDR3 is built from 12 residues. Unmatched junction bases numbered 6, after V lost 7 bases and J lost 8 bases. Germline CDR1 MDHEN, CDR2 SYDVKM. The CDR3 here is CASTPTGDGYTF. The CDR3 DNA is TGTGCCAGCACCCCGACAGGGGACGGCTACACCTTC.

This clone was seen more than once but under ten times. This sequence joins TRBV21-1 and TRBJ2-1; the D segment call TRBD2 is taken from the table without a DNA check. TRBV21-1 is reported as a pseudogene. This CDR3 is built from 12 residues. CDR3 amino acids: CASSVSRNEQFF. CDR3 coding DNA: TGTGCCAGCAGCGTTAGTAGAAATGAGCAGTTCTTC.